This TCR beta chain was found in a study of T cells in Graves' hyperthyroidism and ophthalmopathy. On the study more broadly: Peripheral blood was secured at the point of initial diagnosis, before any treatment.

This CDR3 contains 14 residues. CDR1 SGHAT and CDR2 FQNNGV come from the germline V gene. V lost 8 bases, J lost 4 bases, and 14 bases lay in between. Amplified TCR beta CDR3 regions came from RNA transcripts. RT-PCR in the first round (using the HTBI primer set) targeted the TCR CDR3. One entry per CDR3 protein, called by TCRdb with MiXCR from the multiplex PCR reads. This table holds about 640,000 distinct CDR3 sequences, about 20% found once. Disease duration was under 3 months in the ophthalmopathy patients, who also had a Clinical Activity Score of at least 3 and a NOSPECS grade of at least 4. The sequence was collected from a man in his thirties or forties with Graves' ophthalmopathy. Sequencing used blood. The J gene is TRBJ2-2, the V gene TRBV11-2; D not resolved. CDR3 residues: CASGWWELTGELFF. In DNA form, the CDR3 reads TGTGCCAGCGGCTGGTGGGAACTCACCGGGGAGCTGTTTTTT.